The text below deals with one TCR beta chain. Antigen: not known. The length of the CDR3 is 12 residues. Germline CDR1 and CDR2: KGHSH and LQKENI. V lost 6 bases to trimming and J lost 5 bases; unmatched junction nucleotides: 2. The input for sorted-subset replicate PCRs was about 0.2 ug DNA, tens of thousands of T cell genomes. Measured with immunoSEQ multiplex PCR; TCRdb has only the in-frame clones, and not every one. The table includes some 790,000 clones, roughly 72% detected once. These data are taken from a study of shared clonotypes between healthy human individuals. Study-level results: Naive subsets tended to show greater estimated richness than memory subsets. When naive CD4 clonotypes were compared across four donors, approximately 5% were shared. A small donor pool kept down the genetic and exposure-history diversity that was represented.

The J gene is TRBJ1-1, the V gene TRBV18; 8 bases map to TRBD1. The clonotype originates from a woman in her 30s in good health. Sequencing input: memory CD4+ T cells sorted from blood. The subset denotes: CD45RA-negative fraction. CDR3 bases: TGTGCCAGCTCCAGGACAGGGACTGAAGCTTTCTTT. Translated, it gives CASSRTGTEAFF.